One sample yielded the 5 T cell receptor beta chains listed below, sequenced in a study of naive CD8 T cells in extremely preterm neonates. Their recognized antigens are unknown. Sequencing used immunoSEQ multiplex PCR; TCRdb keeps in-frame clones, though not all of them. The table records about 960 clones, around 97% of them present only once. Extremely preterm births at roughly 23-27 weeks of gestation supplied the samples. Whole-study results and caveats: Relative to older groups, preterm infants had shorter, less trimmed CDR3s with fewer N additions.

Sequencing was performed on naive CD8+ T cells from cord blood. The receptors were gathered from a girl who was born preterm.

The chain links TRBV7-2 to TRBJ2-5; 9 nucleotides line up with TRBD2. The J call may be wrong; the DNA end is better matched by TRBJ2-7. CDR3 length: 15 residues. Germline V CDR1 and CDR2: SGHTA, FQGNSA. CDR3 coding DNA: TGTGCCAGCAGCCATGTAGCGGGAGAGAACTACGAGCAGTACTTC. It yields the protein CASSHVAGENYEQYF.

As to this clone: Other DNA sequences of this sample code for an identical CDR3. The CDR3 region has the DNA TGTGCCAGCAGTTTGGGACAGAACACTGAAGCTTTCTTT. This translates into CASSLGQNTEAFF. The chain carries TRBV28 and TRBJ1-1; a weak D match, TRBD1 (6 bases). Germline V gene sequence: CDR1 MDHEN, CDR2 SYDVKM. This CDR3 has 13 residues. V shed 3 bases and J shed 1 base, with 6 bases lying between them.

The chain recombines TRBV4-1 with TRBJ2-7, with TRBD1 identical over 11 bases. Trimming took 4 bases from V and 3 from J; bases not matched to a gene: 2. Germline V gives CDR1 MGHRA, CDR2 YSYEKL. The length of the CDR3 is 14 residues. CDR3 nucleotide sequence: TGCGCCAGCAGCCCCGGGACAGGGGGCTACGAGCAGTACTTC. It yields the protein CASSPGTGGYEQYF.

The chain combines TRBV6-5 with TRBJ2-2, with D possibly TRBD2 on 5 matching bases. The CDR3 totals 15 residues. Germline V gives CDR1 MNHEY, CDR2 SVGAGI. V shed 5 bases and J shed 0 bases, with 10 bases lying between them. The CDR3 nucleotides read TGTGCCAGCAGTCCCAAGCGGTCGAACACCGGGGAGCTGTTTTTT. This translates into CASSPKRSNTGELFF.

V and J are TRBV6-1 and TRBJ2-3; 7 positions agree with TRBD2. This CDR3 has 13 residues. Germline CDR1 MNHNS, CDR2 SASEGT. The junction had 0 bases not matched to a gene; V was cut back by 5 bases and J by 1 base. As DNA, the CDR3 is TGTGCCAGCAGTAGCGGGGGCACAGATACGCAGTATTTT. This translates into CASSSGGTDTQYF.